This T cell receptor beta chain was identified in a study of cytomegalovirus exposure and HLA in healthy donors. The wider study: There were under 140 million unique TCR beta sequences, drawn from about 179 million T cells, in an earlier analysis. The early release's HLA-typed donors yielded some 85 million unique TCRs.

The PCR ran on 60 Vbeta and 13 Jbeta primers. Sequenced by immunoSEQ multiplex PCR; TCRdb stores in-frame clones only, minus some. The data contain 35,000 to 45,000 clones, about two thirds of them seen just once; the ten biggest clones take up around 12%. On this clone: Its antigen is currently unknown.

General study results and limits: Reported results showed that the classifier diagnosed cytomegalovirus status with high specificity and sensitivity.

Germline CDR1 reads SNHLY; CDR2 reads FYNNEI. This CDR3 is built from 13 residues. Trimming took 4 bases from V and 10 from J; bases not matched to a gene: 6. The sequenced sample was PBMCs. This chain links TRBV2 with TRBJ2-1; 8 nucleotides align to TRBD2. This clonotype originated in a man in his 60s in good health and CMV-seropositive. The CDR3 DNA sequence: TGTGCCAGCAGTGGGGGTAGCGGGAAAGAGCAGTTCTTC. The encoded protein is CASSGGSGKEQFF.